The present TCR beta chain was sequenced within a study of cytomegalovirus exposure and HLA in healthy donors. Findings of the study overall: Cytomegalovirus-associated TCR beta chains were listed, numbering some 180.

Per the germline V gene, CDR1 is SEHNR and CDR2 is FQNEAQ (reference sequence). This CDR3 contains 18 residues. The V segment lost 5 bases and the J segment 3 bases; nucleotides outside the gene matches: 11. Details on this clone: What it recognizes is unknown.

Repertoires were generated with immunoSEQ multiplex PCR, while TCRdb's copy carries only in-frame clones and drops some. The sample comprises fewer than 200,000 clones, approximately 81% of which are singletons, and 15% to 20% rests with the top ten. The source is a man aged 18-30 years in good health and CMV-seropositive. The sequenced sample consisted of PBMCs. The chain joins TRBV7-9 to TRBJ2-6; 9 nucleotides align to TRBD1. The CDR3 loop is CASSTTQGAIGGANVLTF. In DNA form, the CDR3 reads TGTGCCAGCAGCACAACACAGGGGGCTATAGGTGGGGCCAACGTCCTGACTTTC.